These 15 T cell receptor beta chains were sequenced from one sample in a study of human T cells and chemical hapten exposure. Using its own MiXCR run on the RACE reads, TCRdb lists one record per CDR3 protein. Counted here are about 39,000 distinct CDR3 sequences, about an eighth occurring once; the ten biggest clones make up around 2%. Time point defined: patch test 3, about 24 weeks after DPC sensitization. As for treatment: therapeutic diphenylcyclopropenone sensitization with weekly scalp DPC. Someone pulled total RNA out of unfractionated whole blood. The specimen was whole blood, collected in connection with sensitization to the hapten diphenylcyclopropenone (DPC). Receptors originate from a middle-aged woman with alopecia areata. Some clones in this sample may be carry-over from other donors' samples.

The table lists this clonotype with a few counts. Sequence at one end of the junction differs from germline and may be a read error. V and J are TRBV12-3 or TRBV12-4 and TRBJ1-2, with 10 positions matching TRBD1. The CDR3 contains 13 residues. The CDR3: CASSSDDETGGVF. The CDR3 DNA reads TGTGCCAGCAGTTCCGACGATGAGACAGGGGGCGTCTTC.

In this sample, this clonotype turned up a few times. The chain couples TRBV10-3 to TRBJ2-7; D may be TRBD2 (6 bases). Germline V CDR1 and CDR2: ENHRY, SYGVKD. V was clipped by 10 bases and J by 3 bases, with 16 bases between them. The CDR3 totals 13 residues. CDR3 DNA sequence: TGTGCCAGCTCTAGCGCCCTTGACTACGAGCAGTACTTC. Its protein is CASSSALDYEQYF.

This clonotype was seen only a few times. V usage is TRBV20-1 and J usage is TRBJ1-1; D is undetermined. V was clipped by 0 bases and J by 4 bases, with 12 bases between them. The germline V gene encodes CDR1 DFQATT and CDR2 SNEGSKA (reference sequence). The CDR3 length is 14 residues. CDR3 protein: CSARDPRIGTEAFF. The CDR3 nucleotides read TGCAGTGCTAGAGATCCCCGAATAGGCACTGAAGCTTTCTTT.

This CDR3 is CASSFLSLAGGPYNEQFF. Here the CDR3 DNA reads TGTGCCAGCAGTTTTTTGTCCCTAGCGGGGGGGCCTTACAATGAGCAGTTCTTC. The genes are TRBV27 and TRBJ2-1; 12 bases agree with TRBD2. V trimming: 3 bases; J trimming: 4 bases; junction bases outside the gene matches: 10. CDR1 is MNHEY and CDR2 is SMNVEV in the germline V gene (reference sequence). The CDR3 has 18 residues.

The sample holds many counts of this clonotype. The CDR3 loop is CASSYAGGTQYF. The CDR3 DNA sequence: TGTGCCAGCAGTTACGCCGGGGGCACGCAGTATTTT. The chain uses TRBV6-5 and TRBJ2-3; either TRBD1 or TRBD2 may supply D (6 bases each). The V and J ends lost 2 bases and 9 bases respectively, with 9 bases between them. The CDR3 loop spans 12 amino acids. CDR1 is MNHEY and CDR2 is SVGAGI in the germline V gene.

The CDR3 coding sequence is TGCGCCAGCAGCTTCGTGGGGGAGAATGAAAAACTGTTTTTT. It codes for CASSFVGENEKLFF. The V gene is TRBV5-1, the J gene TRBJ1-4; maybe TRBD1 (5 bases). The CDR3 has 14 residues. Germline values: CDR1 SGHRS, CDR2 YFSETQ. Trimming removed 2 bases from V and 5 bases from J, with 10 bases in between. The complete variable domain, with remaining parts taken from reference TRBV5-1 and TRBJ1-4, reads KAGVTQTPRYLIKTRGQQVTLSCSPISGHRSVSWYQQTPGQGLQFLFEYFSETQRNKGNFPGRFSGRQFSNSRSEMNVSTLELGDSALYLCASSFVGENEKLFFGSGTQLSVL.

The chain employs TRBV7-3 and TRBJ2-1; 7 nucleotides match TRBD1. This CDR3 is built from 14 residues. CDR1 is SGHTA, CDR2 FQGTGA, per germline. V gave up 5 bases and J gave up 4 bases; unmatched junction bases: 5. CDR3 sequence reads: CASSTGQIYNEQFF. The CDR3 DNA sequence: TGTGCCAGCAGCACGGGACAGATATACAATGAGCAGTTCTTC.

This clonotype was detected ten times or more. The chain links TRBV11-2 to TRBJ2-2; 11 bases are shared with TRBD2. Trimming at V came to 2 bases and at J to 1 base, leaving 6 bases not matched to a gene. The CDR3 contains 18 residues. Looked up from germline, CDR1 is SGHAT and CDR2 is FQNNGV. CDR3 sequence reads: CASSLRLAGGLNTGELFF. In nucleotides, the CDR3 is TGTGCCAGCAGCTTAAGGCTAGCGGGGGGCCTGAACACCGGGGAGCTGTTTTTT.

There are many counts of this clonotype. The CDR3 DNA reads as TGCAGTGCTCCCACGGCGCAGGGCGAGCAGTACTTC. It yields the protein CSAPTAQGEQYF. This chain links TRBV20-1 with TRBJ2-7; weak D call: TRBD1 (5 bases). The CDR3 is 12 residues long. The V gene's germline CDR1 is DFQATT and CDR2 SNEGSKA (reference sequence). V was clipped by 5 bases and J by 6 bases, with 14 bases between them.

The gene calls are TRBV11-1 and TRBJ2-1, with no clear D. This CDR3 contains 17 residues. Trimming cost V 2 bases and J 3 bases, with 17 bases left between them. Germline V CDR1 and CDR2: SGHAT, FQDESV (reference sequence). The CDR3 region has the DNA TGTGCCAGCAGCTTATCGTCCCGTAGCCCATACTACAATGAGCAGTTCTTC. This translates into CASSLSSRSPYYNEQFF.

In this sample, this clonotype turned up many times. V and J are TRBV2 and TRBJ2-7; a weak D match, TRBD2 (5 bases). This CDR3 has 13 residues. CDR1 and CDR2 (germline): SNHLY, FYNNEI. The V gene lost 6 bases and the J gene lost 4 bases, with 13 bases spanning the gap. DNA for the CDR3: TGTGCCAGCAGGAGCGGAGCCGGGTACGAGCAGTACTTC. It specifies CASRSGAGYEQYF.

This clonotype occurred many times. The chain recombines TRBV6-5 with TRBJ2-1; D not resolved. Trimming took off 5 bases at V and 4 bases at J, with 6 bases between the two ends. Germline loops: CDR1 MNHEY, CDR2 SVGAGI. The CDR3 is made up of 12 amino acids. This chain's CDR3 is CASSRPYNEQFF. The CDR3 bases are TGTGCCAGCAGTCGCCCATACAATGAGCAGTTCTTC.

This clonotype has at least ten counts. This chain uses TRBV6-1 with TRBJ1-1, with D unresolved. The CDR3 consists of 12 residues. V shed 3 bases and J shed 0 bases, with 2 bases lying between them. CDR1 is MNHNS and CDR2 is SASEGT in the germline V gene. Here the CDR3 DNA reads TGTGCCAGCAGTGATTTGAACACTGAAGCTTTCTTT. Protein product: CASSDLNTEAFF.

This clonotype showed up many times. The J gene is TRBJ2-1, the V gene TRBV11-2, with TRBD2 matching 11 bases. The CDR3 has 15 residues. J was trimmed by 3 bases and V by 5 bases; bases with no gene match: 3. CDR1 and CDR2 (germline): SGHAT, FQNNGV. The CDR3: CASSQGLAGYNEQFF. The CDR3 bases are TGTGCCAGCAGCCAAGGACTAGCGGGCTACAATGAGCAGTTCTTC.

This clonotype was picked up a small number of times. J is TRBJ2-2 and V is TRBV2, with D possibly matching TRBD1 (5 bases). The germline CDR1 and CDR2 sequences are SNHLY and FYNNEI. V lost 6 bases to trimming and J lost 0 bases, with 8 bases between them. The length of the CDR3 is 14 residues. The CDR3 sequence: CASSGQANTGELFF. In DNA form, the CDR3 reads TGTGCCAGCAGCGGACAAGCGAACACCGGGGAGCTGTTTTTT.